This T cell receptor beta chain originates from a study of T-cell reconstitution after alpha-beta-depleted transplantation in children. V lost 4 bases to trimming and J lost 7 bases, with 18 bases between them. CDR1 and CDR2 from the germline V gene are SGHDT and YYEEEE. The CDR3 is 14 residues long. As it was prepared, the TCRbeta library received unique molecular identifiers. MiXCR, run by TCRdb on the PCR reads, gives a single entry per CDR3 protein. The sample consists of fewer than 1 million distinct CDR3 sequences, approximately 15% of them appearing once. V gene TRBV5-6 combines with J gene TRBJ2-7, with D possibly TRBD2 on 5 matching bases. The clonotype originates from a male patient younger than 18 who had a stem cell transplant for acute lymphoblastic leukemia, so the T cells may come from the graft donor. Here the sequenced sample was PBMCs, mostly from graft donor cells, taken 360 days after TCRalphabeta/CD19-depleted stem cell transplant. CDR3 bases: TGTGCCAGCAGCCGTAGGACTCCTATCCCGGAGCAGTACTTC. Residues: CASSRRTPIPEQYF.